The rows below give T cell receptor beta chains drawn from one sample of a study of shared clonotypes between healthy human individuals. Profiling relied on immunoSEQ multiplex PCR, and the TCRdb table lists in-frame clones only, not all of them. The sample yields roughly 2.6 million clones, over 85% seen once. Input material: naive CD4+ T cells sorted from blood. The receptors shown here come from a man between 18 and 29 years old in good health. Each CDR3 is given with its conserved first and last residue. D genes are given only for firm matches.

D gene	V gene	J gene	CDR3 protein	CDR3 DNA
.	TRBV30	TRBJ1-1	CAWSRGGDTEAFF	TGTGCCTGGAGTCGGGGCGGGGACACTGAAGCTTTCTTT
TRBD2	TRBV7-3	TRBJ2-3	CASSRGGINTDTQYF	TGTGCCAGCAGTCGCGGGGGAATAAACACAGATACGCAGTATTTT
.	TRBV29-1	TRBJ1-2	CSVADGYYGYTF	TGCAGCGTCGCTGACGGCTACTATGGCTACACCTTC
TRBD1	TRBV28	TRBJ1-4	CASSSGTGGEKLFF	TGTGCCAGCAGTTCCGGGACAGGGGGCGAAAAACTGTTTTTT
TRBD2	TRBV6-1	TRBJ2-5	CASSVGLVKETQYF	TGTGCCAGCAGTGTTGGACTAGTTAAAGAGACCCAGTACTTC
TRBD2	TRBV28	TRBJ2-2	CASSYSGGPGTGELFF	TGTGCCAGCAGTTATAGCGGGGGGCCGGGGACCGGGGAGCTGTTTTTT
.	TRBV12-1	TRBJ2-2	CASSFVVSVTGELFF	TGTGCCAGCAGCTTTGTGGTTAGTGTCACCGGGGAGCTGTTTTTT
.	TRBV29-1	TRBJ2-7	CSAGTSPYEQYF	TGCAGCGCCGGGACAAGCCCCTACGAGCAGTACTTC
TRBD2	TRBV7-3	TRBJ2-3	CASSLAGGTDTQYF	TGTGCCAGCAGCTTAGCGGGGGGCACAGATACGCAGTATTTT
TRBD2	TRBV7-2	TRBJ2-7	CASSLAERELYEQYF	TGTGCCAGCAGCTTAGCCGAGCGGGAGCTCTACGAGCAGTACTTC
.	TRBV28	TRBJ1-2	CASRVGAVGYGYTF	TGTGCCAGCAGAGTAGGGGCGGTAGGGTATGGCTACACCTTC
.	TRBV6-1	TRBJ1-1	CASSVEWTEAFF	TGTGCCAGCAGCGTAGAATGGACTGAAGCTTTCTTT
.	TRBV5-1	TRBJ2-7	CASSAANSYEQYF	TGCGCCAGCAGTGCAGCCAACTCCTACGAGCAGTACTTC
TRBD1	TRBV5-5	TRBJ1-5	CASSLSPGQGAFNQPQHF	TGTGCCAGCAGCTTGTCACCGGGACAGGGGGCCTTCAATCAGCCCCAGCATTTT
.	TRBV6-5	TRBJ1-1	CASSLGHLTEAFF	TGTGCCAGCAGTCTCGGACACCTCACTGAAGCTTTCTTT
TRBD2	TRBV9	TRBJ2-2	CASSVSTSGRAPNTGELFF	TGTGCCAGCAGCGTATCGACTAGCGGGAGGGCCCCGAACACCGGGGAGCTGTTTTTT
TRBD2	TRBV5-1	TRBJ2-7	CASSAGLAQYEQYF	TGCGCCAGCAGCGCGGGACTAGCGCAGTACGAGCAGTACTTC
TRBD1	TRBV5-1	TRBJ2-7	CASSRTGDLEQYF	TGCGCCAGCAGCAGGACAGGAGACCTCGAGCAGTACTTC
.	TRBV7-2	TRBJ1-5	CASSFQGNQPQHF	TGTGCCAGCAGCTTCCAGGGGAATCAGCCCCAGCATTTT
TRBD2	TRBV7-8	TRBJ2-7	CASSLVGGSGYEQYF	TGTGCCAGCAGCTTAGTCGGCGGGAGCGGCTACGAGCAGTACTTC
TRBD1	TRBV29-1	TRBJ1-5	CSVKQGDGNQPQHF	TGCAGCGTAAAACAGGGGGATGGCAATCAGCCCCAGCATTTT
TRBD1	TRBV19	TRBJ2-3	CASRTTGQGPDTQYF	TGTGCCAGTAGAACCACCGGACAGGGTCCAGATACGCAGTATTTT